The T cell receptor beta chain described here comes from a study of identical twins. Of note for this clonotype: Its antigen is not known.

In TCRdb, the 5' RACE reads were re-called with MiXCR into one record per CDR3 protein. Here the sample spans a few hundred thousand distinct CDR3 sequences, 10% to 15% being singletons. The donor group consisted entirely of healthy Caucasians. This CDR3 has 14 amino acids. Findings and limits, study-wide: Cross-sectional statistics, not tracking of the same donors, supported the conclusions. Among monozygotic twins, out-of-frame TCR alpha sharing exceeded what models predicted.

These same records also appear under a second study, on yellow fever vaccine responses in identical twins.

The sequenced sample consisted of memory (CD45RO+) T cells sorted from blood. The chain recombines TRBV21-1 with TRBJ2-7; the table calls TRBD2, which could not be checked here. TRBV21-1 is noted as a pseudogene. The receptor's source is a woman aged 18-30 years in good health. The CDR3 nucleotides are TGTGCCAGGGGACTAGCGTTAAGCTCCTACGAGCAGTACTTC. Protein sequence: CARGLALSSYEQYF.